These T cell receptor beta chains were read from a single sample in a study of T cell changes during pregnancy in multiple sclerosis. Profiled with immunoSEQ multiplex PCR; TCRdb holds only in-frame clones, not every one. Of over 80,000 clones detected, about nine tenths appear once; the ten largest clones hold approximately 0.8%. This specimen was peripheral blood, taken in the second trimester of pregnancy. Source of these receptors: a female donor in good health, enrolled as a control in a pregnancy study. Both conserved end residues are trimmed from each CDR3.

V	J	CDR3
TRBV14	TRBJ2-7	ASSQDRGLYEQY
TRBV15	TRBJ1-6	ATSSGGGYNSPLH
TRBV2	TRBJ2-2	ASSQGEVTGELF
TRBV27	TRBJ2-7	ASRGDWREQY
TRBV28	TRBJ2-7	ASRRRQSSYEQY
TRBV7-6	TRBJ1-1	ASSLGTGGYMTEAF
TRBV14	TRBJ2-7	ASSQDRFRGRGPGEQY
TRBV2	TRBJ2-3	ASKGVAGGADTQY
TRBV11-3	TRBJ2-1	ASSYQQDNEQF
TRBV5-1	TRBJ2-3	ASSLKTGSLTDTQY
TRBV5-1	TRBJ1-2	ASSIKTGGVGYT
TRBV5-6	TRBJ2-7	ASSTTGSSYEQY
TRBV2	TRBJ1-5	ASSDRGGALRYSNQPQH
TRBV9	TRBJ2-7	ASSVARSSYEQY
TRBV4-1	TRBJ2-7	ASSVDLGQGTYEQY
TRBV27	TRBJ1-1	ASSKNLNRGGWTEAF
TRBV5-6	TRBJ2-1	ASILTSGTSYNEQF